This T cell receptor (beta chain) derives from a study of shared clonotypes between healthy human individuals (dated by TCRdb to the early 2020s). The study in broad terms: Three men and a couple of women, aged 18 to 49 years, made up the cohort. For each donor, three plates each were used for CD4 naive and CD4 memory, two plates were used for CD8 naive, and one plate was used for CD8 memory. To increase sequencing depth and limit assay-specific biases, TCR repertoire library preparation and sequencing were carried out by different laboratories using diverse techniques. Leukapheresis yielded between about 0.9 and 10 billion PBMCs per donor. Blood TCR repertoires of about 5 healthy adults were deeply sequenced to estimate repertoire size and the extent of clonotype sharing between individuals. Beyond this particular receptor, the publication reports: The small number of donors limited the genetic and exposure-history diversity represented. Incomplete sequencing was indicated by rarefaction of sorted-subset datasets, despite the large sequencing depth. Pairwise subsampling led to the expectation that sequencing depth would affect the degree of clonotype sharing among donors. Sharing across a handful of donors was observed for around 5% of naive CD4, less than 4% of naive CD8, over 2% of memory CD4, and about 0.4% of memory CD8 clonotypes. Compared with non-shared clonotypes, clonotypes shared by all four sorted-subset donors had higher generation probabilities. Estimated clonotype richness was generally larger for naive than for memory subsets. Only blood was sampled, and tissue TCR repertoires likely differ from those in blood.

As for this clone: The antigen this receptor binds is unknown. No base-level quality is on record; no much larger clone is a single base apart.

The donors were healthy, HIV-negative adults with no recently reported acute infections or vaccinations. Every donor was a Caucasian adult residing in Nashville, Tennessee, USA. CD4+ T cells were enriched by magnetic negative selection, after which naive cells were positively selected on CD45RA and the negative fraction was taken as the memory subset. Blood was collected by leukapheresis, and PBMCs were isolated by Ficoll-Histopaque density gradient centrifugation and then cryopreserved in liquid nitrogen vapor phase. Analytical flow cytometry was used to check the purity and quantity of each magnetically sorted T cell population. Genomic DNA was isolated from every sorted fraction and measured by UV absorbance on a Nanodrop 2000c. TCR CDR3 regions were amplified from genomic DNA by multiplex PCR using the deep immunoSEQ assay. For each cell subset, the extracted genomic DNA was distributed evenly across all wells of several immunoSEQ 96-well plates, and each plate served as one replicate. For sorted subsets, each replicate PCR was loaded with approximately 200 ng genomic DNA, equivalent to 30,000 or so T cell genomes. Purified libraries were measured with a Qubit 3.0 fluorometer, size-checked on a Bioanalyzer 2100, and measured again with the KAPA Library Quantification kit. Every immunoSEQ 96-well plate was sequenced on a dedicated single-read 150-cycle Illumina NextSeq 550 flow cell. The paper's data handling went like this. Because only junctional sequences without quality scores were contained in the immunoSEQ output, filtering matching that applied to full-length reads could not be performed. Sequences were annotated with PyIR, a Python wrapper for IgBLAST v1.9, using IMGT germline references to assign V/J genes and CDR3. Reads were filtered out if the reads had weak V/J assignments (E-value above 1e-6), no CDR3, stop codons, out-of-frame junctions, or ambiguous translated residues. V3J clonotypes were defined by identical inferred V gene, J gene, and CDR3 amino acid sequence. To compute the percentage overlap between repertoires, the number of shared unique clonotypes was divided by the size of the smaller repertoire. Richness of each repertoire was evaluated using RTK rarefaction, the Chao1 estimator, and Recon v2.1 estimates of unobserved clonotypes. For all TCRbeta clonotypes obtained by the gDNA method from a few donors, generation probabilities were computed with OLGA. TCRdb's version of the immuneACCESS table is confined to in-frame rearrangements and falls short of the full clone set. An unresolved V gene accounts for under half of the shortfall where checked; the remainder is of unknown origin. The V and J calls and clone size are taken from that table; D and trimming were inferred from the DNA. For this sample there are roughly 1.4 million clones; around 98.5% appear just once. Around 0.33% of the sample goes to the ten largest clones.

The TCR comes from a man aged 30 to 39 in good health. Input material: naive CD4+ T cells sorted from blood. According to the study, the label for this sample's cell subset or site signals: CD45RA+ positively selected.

Here is the DNA: TGTGCCAGCAGTGTGAGGGGTGGTGAGCAGTTCTTC. This encodes CASSVRGGEQFF. The chain is assembled from TRBV6-4 and TRBJ2-1; the D gene is possibly TRBD1 or TRBD2, each agreeing over 5 bases. The CDR3 spans 12 residues, from the cysteine through the phenylalanine. Just CDR3 DNA is preserved here, 36 bases in frame from base 1. A distance of 10 bases separates the germline ends of V and J, which lose 4 bases and 9 bases respectively. The germline V gene provides CDR1 MRHNA and CDR2 SNTAGT.